This T cell receptor (beta chain) stems from a study of blood T cell repertoires in COVID-19. Study background: The United States, Italy and Spain were the sources of the acute and convalescent COVID-19 samples.

This clone was counted a single time. Trimming shortened V by 2 bases and J by 3 bases, and 11 bases separated the two germline ends. CDR1 SGDLS and CDR2 YYNGEE come from the germline V gene. This CDR3 is 14 amino acids long. Original processing notes: Nucleated cell counts were estimated from reference gene primer amplification. Libraries were prepared by immunoSEQ multiplex PCR; TCRdb keeps only in-frame clonotypes and omits some of them. The D gene and trimming were derived from the DNA, and the V and J assignments and clone size from that table. The table includes 100,000 to 150,000 clones, less than 90% detected once.

This TCR was sampled from a man older than 75 with active or convalescent COVID-19. The sequencing sample was made of peripheral blood. The rearrangement joins TRBV9 to TRBJ1-2, with a weak D call TRBD1 (5 bases). CDR3 region: CASSVSMTDYGYTF. The CDR3 bases are TGTGCCAGCAGCGTCTCCATGACAGACTATGGCTACACCTTC.